The T cell receptor beta chain under discussion was sequenced for a study of blood T cell repertoires in COVID-19. Original processing notes: The assay estimated nucleated cells by amplifying reference gene primers. TCRdb's table, derived via immunoSEQ multiplex PCR, lists solely in-frame clones and lacks some. The V and J calls and clone size were taken over from that table, and D and trimming were inferred from the DNA. The data contain 210,000 or so clones, more than 70% of them singletons. Germline V gene sequence: CDR1 MDHEN, CDR2 SYDVKM. The CDR3 covers 14 residues. The junction had 6 bases not matched to a gene; V was cut back by 7 bases and J by 0 bases.

The sample comprised peripheral blood. The TCR sequence derives from a man aged 50 or older with active or convalescent COVID-19. This sequence joins TRBV28 and TRBJ2-7; 7 bases fit TRBD1. As DNA, the CDR3 is TGTGCCAGCACCGCCAGGGGGAGCTCCTACGAGCAGTACTTC. Its protein product is CASTARGSSYEQYF.